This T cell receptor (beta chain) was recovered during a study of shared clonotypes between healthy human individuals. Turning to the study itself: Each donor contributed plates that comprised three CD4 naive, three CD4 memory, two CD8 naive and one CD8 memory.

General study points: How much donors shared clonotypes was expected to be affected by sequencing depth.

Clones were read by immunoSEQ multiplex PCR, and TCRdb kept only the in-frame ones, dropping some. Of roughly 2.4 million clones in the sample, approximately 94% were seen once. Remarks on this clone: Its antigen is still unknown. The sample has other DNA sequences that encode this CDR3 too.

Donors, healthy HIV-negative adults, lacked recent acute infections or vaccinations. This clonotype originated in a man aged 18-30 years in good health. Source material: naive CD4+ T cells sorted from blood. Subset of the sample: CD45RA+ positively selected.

CDR3 in amino acids: CASSLAGNTEAFF. The DNA for the CDR3 is TGTGCCAGCAGTTTAGCGGGGAACACTGAAGCTTTCTTT. The V and J genes are TRBV27 and TRBJ1-1; D gene uncertain. Trimming shortened V by 2 bases and J by 1 base, and 5 bases separated the two germline ends. Germline V gives CDR1 MNHEY, CDR2 SMNVEV (reference sequence). The CDR3 contains 13 residues.